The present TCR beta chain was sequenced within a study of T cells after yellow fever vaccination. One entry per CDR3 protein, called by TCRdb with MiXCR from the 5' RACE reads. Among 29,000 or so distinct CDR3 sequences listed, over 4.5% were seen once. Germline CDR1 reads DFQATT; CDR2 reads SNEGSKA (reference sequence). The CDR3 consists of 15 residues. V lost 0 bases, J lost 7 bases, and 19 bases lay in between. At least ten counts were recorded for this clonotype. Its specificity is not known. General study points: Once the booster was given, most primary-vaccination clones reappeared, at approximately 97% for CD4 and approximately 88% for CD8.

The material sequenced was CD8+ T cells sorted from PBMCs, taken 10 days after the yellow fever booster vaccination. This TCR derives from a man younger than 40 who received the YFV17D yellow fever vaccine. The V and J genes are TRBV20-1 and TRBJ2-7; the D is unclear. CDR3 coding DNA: TGCAGTGCTAGAGATCGATTAGCCGATTCTTCTGAGCAGTACTTC. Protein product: CSARDRLADSSEQYF.